These 9 T cell receptor beta chains share one sample of origin, sequenced in a study of radiation and T cells in renal cell carcinoma. Sample time point: blood 2 weeks post-SBRT. Sample treatment: 15 Gy SBRT to primary tumor, nephrectomy 4 weeks later. Profiled with immunoSEQ multiplex PCR; TCRdb holds only in-frame clones, not every one. Among roughly 80,000 clones listed, approximately 86% were seen once. This material consisted of blood, taken from a patient whose treatment included radiotherapy and nephrectomy. These receptor sequences come from a woman between 50 and 59 years old with renal cell carcinoma.

The chain recombines TRBV11-2 with TRBJ2-7; D assignment may be TRBD1 or TRBD2 (5 bases each). Germline-derived CDR1 and CDR2 are SGHAT and FQNNGV. The CDR3 totals 12 residues. V dropped 5 bases and J dropped 2 bases, with 7 bases sitting between them. This CDR3 reads CASSGGAYEQYF. CDR3 sequence (DNA): TGTGCCAGCAGCGGGGGAGCCTACGAGCAGTACTTC.

The CDR3 DNA reads TGTGCCACCAGACCTAACAGGGCGGGGGGTCCGAATGAGCAGTTCTTC. Residues: CATRPNRAGGPNEQFF. The gene calls are TRBV2 and TRBJ2-1, with 8 bases matching TRBD2. Germline lookup yields CDR1 SNHLY and CDR2 FYNNEI. This CDR3 is 16 amino acids long. Trimming took 10 bases from V and 7 from J; bases not matched to a gene: 18.

The genes are TRBV7-3 and TRBJ1-1; weak D call: TRBD1 (6 bases). V gave up 0 bases and J gave up 1 base, with 6 bases separating them. The CDR3 is made up of 14 amino acids. The germline gives CDR1 SGHTA, CDR2 FQGTGA. The CDR3 here is CASSLTGQNTEAFF. The CDR3 DNA reads TGTGCCAGCAGCTTAACGGGACAGAACACTGAAGCTTTCTTT.

V gene TRBV7-2 combines with J gene TRBJ2-2, with TRBD2 identical over 8 bases. J was trimmed by 3 bases and V by 2 bases; bases with no gene match: 5. There are 16 residues in the CDR3. Germline-derived CDR1 and CDR2 are SGHTA and FQGNSA. The CDR3 DNA sequence: TGTGCCAGCAGCTTACCCCTAGCGGGTTACACCGGGGAGCTGTTTTTT. Translating gives CASSLPLAGYTGELFF. The full variable domain, in which reference TRBV7-2 and TRBJ2-2 provide the parts outside the CDR3, is GAGVSQSPSNKVTEKGKDVELRCDPISGHTALYWYRQSLGQGLEFLIYFQGNSAPDKSGLPSDRFSAERTGGSVSTLTIQRTQQEDSAVYLCASSLPLAGYTGELFFGEGSRLTVL.

The V gene is TRBV6-6, the J gene TRBJ2-3; D assignment may be TRBD1 or TRBD2 (5 bases each). Trimming took 6 bases from V and 7 from J, leaving 14 bases between them. The CDR3 runs to 13 residues. The germline gives CDR1 MNHNY, CDR2 SVGAGI (reference sequence). CDR3 coding DNA: TGTGCCAGCAGGAATCCGGGACCAAATACGCAGTATTTT. It is translated as CASRNPGPNTQYF.

The chain links TRBV19 to TRBJ2-3, with D possibly being TRBD1 (6 bases). V gave up 7 bases and J gave up 1 base, with 6 bases separating them. The CDR3 sequence is 12 residues long. Germline CDR1 LNHDA, CDR2 SQIVND (reference sequence). CDR3 DNA sequence: TGTGCCAGTACAGGGGGCACAGATACGCAGTATTTT. This gives the protein CASTGGTDTQYF.

This clone was counted between two and nine times. The chain couples TRBV27 to TRBJ2-3; unclear D gene. This CDR3 has 14 amino acids. Between the trimmed V and J ends, which lost 5 bases and 2 bases, there was a span of 11 bases. Looked up from germline, CDR1 is MNHEY and CDR2 is SMNVEV (reference sequence). CDR3 bases: TGTGCCAGCAGTCCCGGATACACCACAGATACGCAGTATTTT. Its protein product is CASSPGYTTDTQYF.

This rearrangement joins TRBV7-2 to TRBJ1-3; no reliable D call. The V gene's germline CDR1 is SGHTA and CDR2 FQGNSA. CDR3 length equals 16 residues. Trimming shortened V by 4 bases and J by 8 bases, and 21 bases separated the two germline ends. The chain's CDR3 is CASSSISAESWDTIYF. Written as DNA, the CDR3 is TGTGCCAGCAGCTCAATTTCGGCAGAATCCTGGGACACCATATATTTT.

The CDR3 nucleotides are TGTGCCAGCAGGCGGGACGAGAGCTCCTACGAGCAGTACTTC. Residues: CASRRDESSYEQYF. The chain is built from TRBV25-1 and TRBJ2-7, with a weak D call TRBD2 (6 bases). This CDR3 spans 14 amino acids. Germline CDR1 and CDR2: MGHDK and SYGVNS. The V end lost 6 bases, the J end lost 0 bases, and 12 bases lay between the germline ends.